This TCR beta chain was profiled in a study of CD8+ T cells in alopecia areata. This clone showed up just a few times. Its cognate antigen is unknown. The study's findings and limits: Scalp and blood samples kept many expanded lesional clones throughout tofacitinib. Possibly because of HLA-related factors, TCR sharing was less clear across patients than in mice. Among the cells sequenced in scalp samples are also the resident alphabeta T cells of normal skin.

Stated treatment: oral pan-JAK inhibitor, 5-10 mg twice daily. Peripheral blood and lesional scalp punch biopsies were taken from alopecia areata patients. The CDR3 loop spans 15 amino acids. Germline V gives CDR1 SGHRS, CDR2 YFSETQ. Trimming took off 2 bases at V and 5 bases at J, with 17 bases between the two ends. After isolation, RNA underwent reverse transcription to generate cDNA as the sequencing template. Libraries were prepared by immunoSEQ multiplex PCR; TCRdb keeps only in-frame clonotypes and omits some of them. The table lists 150,000 to 200,000 clones, roughly 58% of them singletons. This clonotype was sampled from a human donor with alopecia areata. This chain joins TRBV5-1 and TRBJ2-7; D may be TRBD1 (6 bases). The source was CD4+ T cells sorted from blood, collected at approximately week 60, from a patient treated with tofacitinib. The CDR3 DNA reads TGCGCCAGCAGCTTAGGACCCACAGGGACCGACGAGCAGTACTTC. Encoded protein: CASSLGPTGTDEQYF.